This T cell receptor (beta chain) was sequenced in a study of T cells in Graves' hyperthyroidism and ophthalmopathy. The investigators amplified TCR beta CDR3 regions from RNA transcripts. Using the HTBI primer set, a first-round RT-PCR was run on the TCR CDR3. TCRdb reanalysed the multiplex PCR reads using MiXCR and keeps one entry per CDR3 protein. There are about 290,000 distinct CDR3 sequences in the sample; roughly 14% occur only once, and 7% to 8.5% lies in the top ten. This clonotype was seen many times. Any patient presenting with uncontrolled infection, other autoimmune disease, pregnancy or lactation was left out. Before ophthalmopathy appeared, progressors gave blood at initial hyperthyroidism diagnosis. The sample taken for sequencing was blood. The source is a woman aged 25 to 39 with Graves' hyperthyroidism that later progressed to Graves' ophthalmopathy.

This CDR3 is CASSSKAGGGTGELFF. As DNA, the CDR3 is TGTGCCAGCAGCTCAAAAGCGGGAGGGGGCACCGGGGAGCTGTTTTTT. V and J are TRBV7-3 and TRBJ2-2, with 10 bases that match TRBD2. Germline V gene sequence: CDR1 SGHTA, CDR2 FQGTGA. CDR3 length: 16 amino acids. V lost 4 bases to trimming and J lost 4 bases; unmatched junction nucleotides: 6. Filled out from reference TRBV7-3 and TRBJ2-2, the complete variable domain reads GAGVSQTPSNKVTEKGKYVELRCDPISGHTALYWYRQSLGQGPEFLIYFQGTGAADDSGLPNDRFFAVRPEGSVSTLKIQRTERGDSAVYLCASSSKAGGGTGELFFGEGSRLTVL.